This TCR beta chain was observed in a study of cytomegalovirus exposure and HLA in healthy donors. As for the study in general: Both the 100 to 150 validation repertoires and the 500 to 700 first-cohort repertoires used the same platform, as reported by a later analysis.

Germline V gives CDR1 SGHNT, CDR2 YYREEE (reference sequence). The CDR3 extends over 15 amino acids. Trimming took 0 bases from V and 0 from J, leaving 4 bases between them. This table comes from immunoSEQ multiplex PCR, and its TCRdb copy is limited to in-frame clones, with some not included. The sample shows around 99,000 clones, about 90% of them seen only once. Sequenced input: PBMCs. The chain couples TRBV5-4 to TRBJ2-6; D remains ambiguous. This TCR was sampled from a woman aged 18-29 years in good health and CMV-seronegative. The CDR3 DNA reads as TGTGCCAGCAGCTTGGGAGTCTCTGGGGCCAACGTCCTGACTTTC. Its protein product is CASSLGVSGANVLTF.